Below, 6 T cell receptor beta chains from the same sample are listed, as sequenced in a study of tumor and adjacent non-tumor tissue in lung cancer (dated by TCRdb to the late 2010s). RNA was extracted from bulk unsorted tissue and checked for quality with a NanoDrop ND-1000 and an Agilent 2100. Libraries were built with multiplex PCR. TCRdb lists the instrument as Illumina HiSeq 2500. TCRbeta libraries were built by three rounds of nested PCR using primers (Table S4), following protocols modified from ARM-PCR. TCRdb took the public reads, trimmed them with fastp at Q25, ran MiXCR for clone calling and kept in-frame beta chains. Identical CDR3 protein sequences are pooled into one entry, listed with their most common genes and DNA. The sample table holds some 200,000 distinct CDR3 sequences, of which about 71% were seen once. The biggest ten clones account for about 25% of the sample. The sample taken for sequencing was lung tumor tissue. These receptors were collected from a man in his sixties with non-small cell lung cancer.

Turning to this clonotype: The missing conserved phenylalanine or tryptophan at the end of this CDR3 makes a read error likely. DNA for the CDR3: TGTCCCAGCAGCGTAGAGAGCGGGAGTGTGTACACCGGGGAGCTGTTTTAT. Translating gives CPSSVESGSVYTGELFY. The chain couples TRBV11-3 to TRBJ2-2; TRBD2 matches at 8 bases. CDR1 SGHNT and CDR2 YENEEA come from the germline V gene. This CDR3 contains 17 residues.

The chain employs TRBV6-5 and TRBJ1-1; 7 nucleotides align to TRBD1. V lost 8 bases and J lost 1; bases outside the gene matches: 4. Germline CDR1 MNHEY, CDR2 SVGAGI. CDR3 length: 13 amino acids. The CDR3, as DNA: TGTGCCAGCTGGGGACAGTCGAACACTGAAGCTTTCTTT. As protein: CASWGQSNTEAFF.

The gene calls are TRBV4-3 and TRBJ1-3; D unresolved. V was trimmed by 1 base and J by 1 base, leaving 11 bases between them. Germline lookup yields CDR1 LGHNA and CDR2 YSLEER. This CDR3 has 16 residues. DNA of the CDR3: TGCGCCAGCAGCCAAGCCGCGTATTTGTCTGGAAACACCATATATTTT. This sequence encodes CASSQAAYLSGNTIYF.

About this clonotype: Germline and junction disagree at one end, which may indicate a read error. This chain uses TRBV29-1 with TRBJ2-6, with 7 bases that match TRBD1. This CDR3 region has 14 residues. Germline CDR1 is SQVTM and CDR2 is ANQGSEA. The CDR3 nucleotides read TGCAGCGTAACCGGACAGGCTGGGGCCAACGTCCTGATTTTC. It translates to CSVTGQAGANVLIF.

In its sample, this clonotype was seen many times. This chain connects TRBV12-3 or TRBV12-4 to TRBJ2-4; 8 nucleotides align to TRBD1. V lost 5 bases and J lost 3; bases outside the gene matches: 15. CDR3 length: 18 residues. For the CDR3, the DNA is TGTGCCAGCAGTCCCGATTTTACCTTTACAGGGGGCAAAAACATTCAGTACTTC. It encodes CASSPDFTFTGGKNIQYF.

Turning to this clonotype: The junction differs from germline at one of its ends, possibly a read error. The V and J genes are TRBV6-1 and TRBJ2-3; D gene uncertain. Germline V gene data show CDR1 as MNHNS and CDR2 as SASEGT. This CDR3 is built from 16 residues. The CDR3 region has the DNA TGTGCCGGCAGTGAATTGGTAACCGACTTGGTAGATACGCAGTATTTT. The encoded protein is CAGSELVTDLVDTQYF.